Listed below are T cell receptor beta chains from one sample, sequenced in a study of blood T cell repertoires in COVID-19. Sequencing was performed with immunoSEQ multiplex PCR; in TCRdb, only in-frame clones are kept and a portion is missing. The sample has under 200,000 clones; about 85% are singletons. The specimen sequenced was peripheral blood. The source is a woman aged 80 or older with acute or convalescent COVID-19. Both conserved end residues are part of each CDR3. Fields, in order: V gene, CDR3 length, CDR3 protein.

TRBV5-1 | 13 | CASSPTGGETQYF
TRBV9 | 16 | CASGQADGFMNTEAFF
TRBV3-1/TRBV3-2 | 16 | CASSQAGTQGSNGYTF
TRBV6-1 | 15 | CASSEPRTGYNEQFF
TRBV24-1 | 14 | CATSEGQRAETQYF
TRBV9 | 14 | CASSTQGNTGELFF
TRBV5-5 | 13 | CASSSGGAETQYF
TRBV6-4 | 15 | CASKTDRGNTGELFF
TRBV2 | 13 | CASTGLAGSEQFF
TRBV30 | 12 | CAWSPREETQYF
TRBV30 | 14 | CAWSQTTGNTEAFF
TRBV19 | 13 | CASSMGVLYEQYF
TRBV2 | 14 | CASSEEGVGTEAFF
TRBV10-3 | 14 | CAISERGQGTEQYF
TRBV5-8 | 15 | CASSSGLSSTDTQYF
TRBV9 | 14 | CASSPPPQGLEQFF